This entry concerns a single T cell receptor (beta chain). Original methodology: Amplifying reference gene primers gave estimates of nucleated cell counts. The table came from immunoSEQ multiplex PCR; TCRdb's copy has only in-frame clones and leaves some out. Clone size and V and J calls were adopted from that table, with D and trimming inferred from the DNA. Among 190,000 or so clones, 85% were seen once, and the ten largest hold approximately 19%. The data originate from a study of blood T cell repertoires in COVID-19. Recovered status applied to Cohort 3 donors who had two consecutive negative PCRs. It also applied to those with clearance or with symptom resolution. V was clipped by 5 bases and J by 4 bases; unmatched bases: 7. This CDR3 spans 17 amino acids. Germline CDR1 and CDR2: SGHTA and FQGTGA.

This chain joins TRBV7-3 and TRBJ2-6; 11 nucleotides align to TRBD2. Sequenced: PBMCs or T cells enriched from blood (not recorded which). The clonotype was recovered from a man in his forties who had recovered from COVID-19. The CDR3 DNA reads as TGTGCCAGCAGCCCCCTAGCGGGGGGTAGGGGGGCCAACGTCCTGACTTTC. Protein product: CASSPLAGGRGANVLTF.